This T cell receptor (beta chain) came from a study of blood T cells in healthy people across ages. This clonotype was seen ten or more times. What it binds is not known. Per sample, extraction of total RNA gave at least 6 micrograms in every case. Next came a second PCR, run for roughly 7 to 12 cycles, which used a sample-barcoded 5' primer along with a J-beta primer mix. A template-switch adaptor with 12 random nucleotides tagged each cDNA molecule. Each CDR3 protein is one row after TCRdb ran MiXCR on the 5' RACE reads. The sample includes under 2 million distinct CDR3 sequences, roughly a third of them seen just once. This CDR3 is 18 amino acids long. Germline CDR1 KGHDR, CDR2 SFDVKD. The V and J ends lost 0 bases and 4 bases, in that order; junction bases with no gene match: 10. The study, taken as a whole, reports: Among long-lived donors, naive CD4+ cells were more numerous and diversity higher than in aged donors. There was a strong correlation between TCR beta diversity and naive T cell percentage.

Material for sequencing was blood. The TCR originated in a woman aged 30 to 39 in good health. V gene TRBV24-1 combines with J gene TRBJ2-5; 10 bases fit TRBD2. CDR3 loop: CATSDLASGRYFRETQYF. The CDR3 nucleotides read TGTGCCACCAGTGATTTGGCTAGCGGGAGATATTTTAGAGAGACCCAGTACTTC.